The clone carrying this TCR beta chain showed up many times. The data stem from a study of HIV-infected patients and healthy controls. Germline CDR1 reads LNHDA; CDR2 reads SQIVND (reference sequence). The CDR3 has 16 amino acids. The V end lost 2 bases, the J end lost 2 bases, and 12 bases lay between the germline ends. A single record per CDR3 protein comes from TCRdb applying MiXCR to the 5' RACE reads. The sample has around 18,000 distinct CDR3 sequences, 15% to 20% seen once. Sequenced: CD8+ T cells from blood. The chain is built from TRBV19 and TRBJ2-2, with unresolved D. The TCR comes from a human donor in good health. DNA for the CDR3: TGTGCCAGTAGTATAATAAGGGCAGTTAACACCGGGGAGCTGTTTTTT. It yields the protein CASSIIRAVNTGELFF. The full variable domain, with the rest looked up from reference TRBV19 and TRBJ2-2, is DGGITQSPKYLFRKEGQNVTLSCEQNLNHDAMYWYRQDPGQGLRLIYYSQIVNDFQKGDIAEGYSVSREKKESFPLTVTSAQKNPTAFYLCASSIIRAVNTGELFFGEGSRLTVL.